The 24 T cell receptor beta chains reported below all come from one sample, sequenced in a study of shared clonotypes between healthy human individuals. TCRdb keeps only in-frame clones here, not all; method: immunoSEQ multiplex PCR. Of over a million clones listed, around 97% were seen once; the top ten hold approximately 1.1%. Sequences were obtained from naive CD4+ T cells sorted from blood. This sample's subset: CD45RA+ positively selected. Receptor source: a young man in good health.

The chain recombines TRBV18 with TRBJ2-1; 7 bases are shared with TRBD1. Germline CDR1 KGHSH, CDR2 LQKENI. The V gene end was trimmed by 6 bases and the J gene end by 0 bases; junction bases not matched to a gene: 8. The CDR3 loop spans 16 amino acids. CDR3 DNA: TGTGCCAGCTCTCCGACAGGGTTGAACTCCTACAATGAGCAGTTCTTC. This gives the protein CASSPTGLNSYNEQFF.

The chain carries TRBV4-2 and TRBJ2-1; 10 bases align to TRBD2. From germline, CDR1 is LGHNA and CDR2 YNFKEQ. The length of the CDR3 is 20 residues. With 3 bases clipped from V and 6 bases from J, the junction kept 20 bases outside the gene matches. Written as DNA, the CDR3 is TGTGCCAGCAGCCATCCCTCCGTTTGGCTAGCGGGAGTGATTGGCAATGAGCAGTTCTTC. This sequence encodes CASSHPSVWLAGVIGNEQFF.

The chain uses TRBV7-2 and TRBJ2-1; TRBD2 aligns across 9 bases. J was trimmed by 4 bases and V by 1 base; bases with no gene match: 5. The CDR3 has 16 residues. CDR1 is SGHTA and CDR2 is FQGNSA in the germline V gene. CDR3 in DNA: TGTGCCAGCAGCTTAGATCTTCTAGCGGGGTACAATGAGCAGTTCTTC. Encoded protein: CASSLDLLAGYNEQFF.

The chain combines TRBV7-9 with TRBJ2-7, with a weak D call TRBD1 (6 bases). CDR3 length: 17 residues. Germline-derived CDR1 and CDR2 are SEHNR and FQNEAQ (reference sequence). Deletions cut 1 base from V and 2 bases from J, with 18 bases between. The CDR3 sequence: CASSLDFWDTSTYEQYF. Here the CDR3 DNA reads TGTGCCAGCAGCTTAGACTTTTGGGACACTTCAACCTACGAGCAGTACTTC.

Comments on this clone: Other DNA sequences in the same sample also yield this CDR3. The rearrangement links TRBV9 to TRBJ2-6; D uncertain. Germline CDR1 reads SGDLS; CDR2 reads YYNGEE. The V end was cut by 0 bases, the J end by 0 bases, with 4 bases between. This CDR3 contains 15 residues. CDR3 sequence (DNA): TGTGCCAGCAGCGTAGAAGGCTCTGGGGCCAACGTCCTGACTTTC. Translation gives CASSVEGSGANVLTF.

The chain has TRBV5-1 and TRBJ2-7; 8 bases are shared with TRBD1. V shed 4 bases, J shed 0 bases, and the junction held 9 bases outside the gene matches. The germline V gene encodes CDR1 SGHRS and CDR2 YFSETQ. The CDR3 length is 16 residues. CDR3 residues: CASSPQGAKFSYEQYF. CDR3 coding DNA: TGCGCCAGCAGCCCCCAGGGGGCCAAATTCTCCTACGAGCAGTACTTC.

The V call is TRBV2, the J call TRBJ2-1, with 9 bases aligning to TRBD1. The CDR3 extends over 14 amino acids. Germline CDR1 reads SNHLY; CDR2 reads FYNNEI. Losses at the gene ends were 6 bases for V and 6 bases for J; bases not matched to a gene: 6. Here the CDR3 reads CASRGQGRSNEQFF. CDR3 DNA: TGTGCCAGCAGGGGACAGGGACGGAGCAATGAGCAGTTCTTC.

The chain joins TRBV11-3 to TRBJ2-3, with a tentative D call TRBD2 (5 bases). The CDR3 runs to 16 residues. The ends were cut back, 3 bases at V and 0 bases at J, with 13 bases in the middle. The germline V gene encodes CDR1 SGHNT and CDR2 YENEEA. The CDR3 DNA follows: TGTGCCAGCAGCTTCCGGACGGGGAGTAGCACAGATACGCAGTATTTT. This translates into CASSFRTGSSTDTQYF.

Here the CDR3 reads CASGQDLSGANVLTF. CDR3 in DNA: TGTGCCAGCGGACAGGACCTCTCTGGGGCCAACGTCCTGACTTTC. This chain links TRBV2 with TRBJ2-6, with TRBD1 matching over 7 bases. V lost 8 bases and J lost 0; bases outside the gene matches: 4. Per the germline V gene, CDR1 is SNHLY and CDR2 is FYNNEI. The CDR3 totals 15 residues.

The V call is TRBV9, the J call TRBJ2-4; possibly TRBD1 or TRBD2 for D (6 bases each). V shed 0 bases and J shed 8 bases, with 15 bases lying between them. Germline CDR1 is SGDLS and CDR2 is YYNGEE. The CDR3 runs to 15 residues. CDR3 sequence reads: CASSVGGGLGDIQYF. DNA for the CDR3: TGTGCCAGCAGCGTAGGAGGGGGGCTCGGGGACATTCAGTACTTC.

The chain employs TRBV21-1 and TRBJ1-5; the D segment call TRBD1 is taken from the table without a DNA check. TRBV21-1 is assigned pseudogene status. The CDR3 extends over 17 amino acids. DNA for the CDR3: TGTGCCAGCAGCAAACCCAAGGACAGGGGTGGGAATCAGCCCCAGCATTTT. This sequence encodes CASSKPKDRGGNQPQHF.

The rearrangement uses TRBV27 and TRBJ2-1; weak D call: TRBD2 (5 bases). CDR1 and CDR2 (germline): MNHEY, SMNVEV (reference sequence). The CDR3 totals 15 residues. Trimming took 1 base from V and 8 from J, leaving 15 bases between them. The CDR3 bases are TGTGCCAGCAGTTTATATGGTACTAGGGTGGATGAGCAGTTCTTC. This sequence encodes CASSLYGTRVDEQFF.

The chain links TRBV9 to TRBJ2-2; D uncertain. Germline V gene lookup returns CDR1 SGDLS and CDR2 YYNGEE. The CDR3 is 13 residues long. V was shortened by 3 bases and J by 5 bases, with 8 bases between the two germline ends. The CDR3 nucleotides are TGTGCCAGCAGCGCTACCCTTACCGGGGAGCTGTTTTTT. It specifies CASSATLTGELFF.

As regards this clone: This CDR3 is also generated by other DNA sequences in the sample. This chain connects TRBV9 to TRBJ2-7, with 13 bases matching TRBD2. Germline trimming cut 3 bases from V and 3 bases from J; bases unmatched to any gene: 3. Germline V CDR1 and CDR2: SGDLS, YYNGEE. The CDR3 consists of 15 residues. The CDR3 protein is CASSGGLAGNYEQYF. CDR3 DNA sequence: TGTGCCAGCAGCGGGGGACTAGCGGGGAACTACGAGCAGTACTTC.

The genes are TRBV5-1 and TRBJ1-5; no clear D gene. The CDR3 sequence is 14 residues long. V lost 0 bases to trimming and J lost 6 bases, with 10 bases between them. Germline CDR1 is SGHRS and CDR2 is YFSETQ. CDR3 nucleotide sequence: TGCGCCAGCAGCTTGGCCCTGGGTGTTCAGCCCCAGCATTTT. It encodes CASSLALGVQPQHF.

The chain employs TRBV11-3 and TRBJ2-1; tentatively, D is TRBD1 or TRBD2 (5 bases each). There are 17 residues in the CDR3. CDR1 and CDR2 from the germline V gene are SGHNT and YENEEA. The germline V and J ends were trimmed by 5 bases and 0 bases, with 17 bases remaining between them. The CDR3 DNA reads TGTGCCAGCAGCCGGTCCCGTGGGACCAACTCCTACAATGAGCAGTTCTTC. Its translation: CASSRSRGTNSYNEQFF.

V and J are TRBV6-1 and TRBJ2-3; D is unclear. There are 14 residues in the CDR3. Germline-derived CDR1 and CDR2 are MNHNS and SASEGT. V dropped 4 bases and J dropped 6 bases, with 14 bases sitting between them. CDR3 sequence (DNA): TGTGCCAGCAGTGCGGGTCTTTTTAGTGATACGCAGTATTTT. It translates to CASSAGLFSDTQYF.

The chain employs TRBV6-1 and TRBJ1-5, with a weak D call TRBD1 (6 bases). This CDR3 contains 19 residues. Germline V gene sequence: CDR1 MNHNS, CDR2 SASEGT. Trimming left V 7 bases short and J 3 bases short, with 28 bases between. This chain's CDR3 is CASIEVIQHRVIPNQPQHF. DNA for the CDR3: TGTGCCAGCATTGAGGTAATCCAGCACAGGGTAATCCCCAATCAGCCCCAGCATTTT.

This clone was found once. DNA for the CDR3: TGTGCCAGCAGCTTACGTCCGGGACTAGCGGGAGCCGAGCAGTACTTC. Its protein is CASSLRPGLAGAEQYF. V gene TRBV11-2 combines with J gene TRBJ2-7; 14 nucleotides align to TRBD2. The germline V gene encodes CDR1 SGHAT and CDR2 FQNNGV. Trimming at V came to 2 bases and at J to 6 bases, leaving 6 bases not matched to a gene. This CDR3 has 16 amino acids.

Comment on this clone: Other DNA sequences from this sample encode an identical CDR3 as well. V is TRBV5-5 and J is TRBJ1-2; D may be TRBD1 (6 bases). Trimming took 0 bases from V and 2 from J, leaving 8 bases between them. This CDR3 contains 14 residues. Germline lookup yields CDR1 SGHKS and CDR2 YYEKEE (reference sequence). For the CDR3, the DNA is TGTGCCAGCAGCTTGGAACAGGGCAACTATGGCTACACCTTC. Translation: CASSLEQGNYGYTF.

The V call is TRBV5-1, the J call TRBJ2-2; possible D gene TRBD2, 6 bases. The ends were cut back, 4 bases at V and 4 bases at J, with 17 bases in the middle. The CDR3 has 16 residues. Looked up from germline, CDR1 is SGHRS and CDR2 is YFSETQ. CDR3 protein: CASSPRTGGVTGELFF. The CDR3 DNA reads as TGCGCCAGCAGCCCCAGGACCGGGGGAGTCACCGGGGAGCTGTTTTTT.

The chain is built from TRBV27 and TRBJ2-2; D perhaps matches TRBD2 (6 bases). Germline CDR1 reads MNHEY; CDR2 reads SMNVEV (reference sequence). The V gene lost 3 bases and the J gene lost 4 bases, with 15 bases spanning the gap. The CDR3 is 16 residues long. The CDR3 loop reads CASSFLMAGRTGELFF. The CDR3 DNA follows: TGTGCCAGCAGTTTTCTTATGGCGGGACGCACCGGGGAGCTGTTTTTT.

This rearrangement joins TRBV10-3 to TRBJ2-3; TRBD2 agrees at 8 bases. The CDR3 totals 15 residues. Per the germline V gene, CDR1 is ENHRY and CDR2 is SYGVKD. J was trimmed by 2 bases and V by 2 bases; bases with no gene match: 3. CDR3 amino acids: CAISEGLAFTDTQYF. The CDR3 coding sequence is TGTGCCATCAGTGAGGGACTAGCTTTCACAGATACGCAGTATTTT.

The V call is TRBV10-1, the J call TRBJ2-5; D tentatively fits TRBD1 or TRBD2 (6 bases each). The CDR3 runs to 14 residues. Germline V CDR1 and CDR2: WNHNN, SYGVQD (reference sequence). V gave up 0 bases and J gave up 5 bases, with 10 bases separating them. The CDR3 is CASSESRRGETQYF. As DNA, the CDR3 is TGCGCCAGCAGTGAGTCTCGGAGGGGGGAGACCCAGTACTTC.